These 29 T cell receptor beta chains were all obtained from the same sample, sequenced in a study of blood T cell repertoires in COVID-19. Libraries were prepared by immunoSEQ multiplex PCR; TCRdb keeps only in-frame clonotypes and omits some of them. This table holds tens of thousands of clones, about 90% found once. Material for sequencing was peripheral blood. These receptors were collected from an elderly man in a cohort sampled during active COVID-19.

This chain links TRBV18 with TRBJ2-1; 10 bases fit TRBD2. The CDR3 extends over 16 amino acids. With 2 bases clipped from V and 5 bases from J, the junction kept 6 bases outside the gene matches. Germline V lookup: CDR1 KGHSH, CDR2 LQKENI. The DNA for the CDR3 is TGTGCCAGCTCACCAAACCAGCGGGGGGGCAACAATGAGCAGTTCTTC. It is translated as CASSPNQRGGNNEQFF.

Worth noting for this clone: This sample also contains other DNA sequences that code for the same CDR3. V is TRBV7-2 and J is TRBJ2-5, with 12 bases fitting TRBD2. Germline CDR1 and CDR2: SGHTA and FQGNSA. The CDR3 length is 15 residues. J gave up 1 base and V 6 bases, and 3 bases lay outside the gene matches. The chain's CDR3 is CASSSGLAGQETQYF. CDR3 nucleotides: TGTGCCAGCAGTTCGGGACTAGCGGGCCAAGAGACCCAGTACTTC. Full variable domain (missing parts from reference TRBV7-2 and TRBJ2-5): GAGVSQSPSNKVTEKGKDVELRCDPISGHTALYWYRQSLGQGLEFLIYFQGNSAPDKSGLPSDRFSAERTGGSVSTLTIQRTQQEDSAVYLCASSSGLAGQETQYFGPGTRLLVL.

This chain connects TRBV7-2 to TRBJ1-2; 7 bases agree with TRBD1. V was clipped by 3 bases and J by 4 bases; unmatched bases: 2. The germline CDR1 and CDR2 sequences are SGHTA and FQGNSA. The CDR3 consists of 13 residues. CDR3: CASSLGQSYGYTF. The CDR3 nucleotides are TGTGCCAGCAGCTTGGGACAGAGCTATGGCTACACCTTC.

This clone was seen only once. This CDR3 reads CASSYSGYRDYTF. CDR3 in DNA: TGTGCCAGCAGTTACTCGGGGTACAGGGACTACACCTTC. The rearrangement uses TRBV6-5 and TRBJ1-2, with TRBD1 as a possible D gene (6 bases). The CDR3 length is 13 residues. CDR1 is MNHEY and CDR2 is SVGAGI in the germline V gene. V gave up 0 bases and J gave up 10 bases, with 12 bases separating them.

This clone turned up a few times. The V and J genes are TRBV2 and TRBJ1-5; 8 bases match TRBD1. J was trimmed by 6 bases and V by 6 bases; bases with no gene match: 4. This CDR3 is built from 13 residues. Germline V gene data show CDR1 as SNHLY and CDR2 as FYNNEI. CDR3 nucleotide sequence: TGTGCCAGCAGCCAGGGGGCGCGTCAGCCCCAGCATTTT. It encodes CASSQGARQPQHF.

The rearrangement joins TRBV5-4 to TRBJ2-7, with D uncertain. V lost 2 bases and J 2 bases, leaving 11 bases between the germline ends. CDR1 is SGHNT, CDR2 YYREEE, per germline (reference sequence). The CDR3 is made up of 14 amino acids. In DNA form, the CDR3 reads TGTGCCAGCAGCTTCGAGCCAATTACCTACGAGCAGTACTTC. Protein sequence: CASSFEPITYEQYF. Full variable domain (outside the CDR3, taken from reference TRBV5-4 and TRBJ2-7): ETGVTQSPTHLIKTRGQQVTLRCSSQSGHNTVSWYQQALGQGPQFIFQYYREEENGRGNFPPRFSGLQFPNYSSELNVNALELDDSALYLCASSFEPITYEQYFGPGTRLTVT.

The chain couples TRBV2 to TRBJ2-1, with TRBD1 matching over 7 bases. The ends lost 6 bases at V and 7 bases at J; junction bases unmatched: 12. This CDR3 region has 15 residues. The germline gives CDR1 SNHLY, CDR2 FYNNEI. The CDR3 nucleotides are TGTGCCAGCAGCGATGCCGGGACAGTGAAGAATGAGCAGTTCTTC. This gives the protein CASSDAGTVKNEQFF.

The chain joins TRBV20-1 to TRBJ2-1, with D unclear. The CDR3 extends over 11 amino acids. The V end was cut by 3 bases, the J end by 9 bases, with 9 bases between. Per the germline V gene, CDR1 is DFQATT and CDR2 is SNEGSKA (reference sequence). CDR3 bases: TGCAGTGCTAGGGTAGTACCTGAGCAGTTCTTC. Residues: CSARVVPEQFF.

The rearrangement links TRBV5-1 to TRBJ2-5; 8 nucleotides match TRBD2. Germline CDR1 and CDR2: SGHRS and YFSETQ. CDR3 length: 16 amino acids. J gave up 1 base and V 0 bases, and 5 bases lay outside the gene matches. CDR3 sequence (DNA): TGCGCCAGCAGCTTGGGCCCTAGCGGGTCCCAAGAGACCCAGTACTTC. Residues: CASSLGPSGSQETQYF. The full variable domain, completed using reference TRBV5-1 and TRBJ2-5, is KAGVTQTPRYLIKTRGQQVTLSCSPISGHRSVSWYQQTPGQGLQFLFEYFSETQRNKGNFPGRFSGRQFSNSRSEMNVSTLELGDSALYLCASSLGPSGSQETQYFGPGTRLLVL.

The CDR3 reads CASRRTGNTKNIQYF. The CDR3 nucleotides are TGTGCCAGCCGTCGGACAGGGAACACCAAAAACATTCAGTACTTC. V and J are TRBV21-1 and TRBJ2-4; the table's D call, TRBD1, has no DNA check behind it. TRBV21-1 is reported as a pseudogene. The CDR3 loop spans 15 amino acids.

The V call is TRBV4-2, the J call TRBJ2-5; the D gene is possibly TRBD2 (6 bases). The CDR3 length is 16 residues. Germline values: CDR1 LGHNA, CDR2 YNFKEQ. Trimming removed 0 bases from V and 5 bases from J, with 16 bases in between. CDR3 coding DNA: TGTGCCAGCAGCCAAGATGGTACGGGAGCGGGCGAGACCCAGTACTTC. It specifies CASSQDGTGAGETQYF.

Here the CDR3 reads CASSQEHRGRSPLHF. Written as DNA, the CDR3 is TGTGCCAGCAGCCAAGAGCACAGGGGTCGTTCACCCCTCCACTTT. The chain has TRBV3-1 (or the pseudogene TRBV3-2) and TRBJ1-6, with 7 bases matching TRBD1. J lost 9 bases, V lost 0 bases, and 5 bases had no gene match. The CDR3 loop spans 15 amino acids. CDR1 and CDR2 (germline): LGHDT, YNNKEL (reference sequence).

The chain combines TRBV18 with TRBJ2-3; D not certain. The CDR3 has 14 amino acids. Trimming took 0 bases from V and 2 from J, leaving 6 bases between them. Germline-derived CDR1 and CDR2 are KGHSH and LQKENI. The CDR3 DNA reads TGTGCCAGCTCACCACCGGCCAACACAGATACGCAGTATTTT. This codes for CASSPPANTDTQYF.

V gene TRBV6-5 combines with J gene TRBJ2-3; no definite D call. There are 14 residues in the CDR3. V lost 2 bases to trimming and J lost 8 bases, with 14 bases between them. The V gene's germline CDR1 is MNHEY and CDR2 SVGAGI. DNA for the CDR3: TGTGCCAGCAGTTACGGTGGGCCCCCTGCTACGCAGTATTTT. Protein product: CASSYGGPPATQYF.

This chain joins TRBV7-9 and TRBJ2-7; D is ambiguous. CDR3 length: 14 residues. Germline loops: CDR1 SEHNR, CDR2 FQNEAQ (reference sequence). V lost 3 bases and J 0 bases, leaving 9 bases between the germline ends. CDR3 nucleotide sequence: TGTGCCAGCAGCTTTGGCGGCAGCTCCTACGAGCAGTACTTC. Its protein product is CASSFGGSSYEQYF.

In this sample, this clone turned up once. CDR3 amino acids: CASSYTGTGSSYEQYF. CDR3 sequence (DNA): TGTGCCAGCAGCTACACCGGGACTGGGAGCTCCTACGAGCAGTACTTC. V and J are TRBV6-5 and TRBJ2-7, with D perhaps matching TRBD2 (6 bases). The V gene's germline CDR1 is MNHEY and CDR2 SVGAGI. This CDR3 has 16 residues. V gave up 6 bases and J gave up 0 bases, with 18 bases separating them.

This clone was recorded once. This chain connects TRBV18 to TRBJ2-3, with D possibly matching TRBD1 (5 bases). The ends were cut back, 0 bases at V and 0 bases at J, with 7 bases in the middle. CDR1 KGHSH and CDR2 LQKENI come from the germline V gene. The CDR3 totals 15 residues. CDR3 sequence (DNA): TGTGCCAGCTCACCACCGCAGGGCAGCACAGATACGCAGTATTTT. This encodes CASSPPQGSTDTQYF.

This chain connects TRBV15 to TRBJ2-1; 8 bases line up with TRBD1. J lost 3 bases, V lost 0 bases, and 4 bases had no gene match. The CDR3 extends over 16 amino acids. The germline V gene encodes CDR1 LNHNV and CDR2 YYDKDF (reference sequence). The DNA for the CDR3 is TGTGCCACCAGCAGAGAAGGGACAGGCAACTACAATGAGCAGTTCTTC. This gives the protein CATSREGTGNYNEQFF.

The rearrangement uses TRBV5-3 and TRBJ2-7; 8 nucleotides match TRBD1. TRBV5-3 is reported as an ORF; its role is uncertain. J was trimmed by 1 base and V by 0 bases; bases with no gene match: 12. CDR3 length equals 18 residues. CDR3 in amino acids: CARSLAVQGARISYEQYF. CDR3 DNA: TGTGCCAGAAGCTTGGCAGTGCAGGGGGCGCGAATTTCCTACGAGCAGTACTTC.

The chain couples TRBV3-1 (or the pseudogene TRBV3-2) to TRBJ1-1; D unresolved. CDR3 length: 13 residues. Trimming cost V 2 bases and J 1 base, with 5 bases left between them. Germline V gives CDR1 LGHDT, CDR2 YNNKEL (reference sequence). CDR3 sequence: CASSQIKNTEAFF. In DNA, the CDR3 is TGTGCCAGCAGCCAAATAAAGAACACTGAAGCTTTCTTT.

The rearrangement joins TRBV7-6 to TRBJ2-3; the D gene is possibly TRBD2 (7 bases). V shed 7 bases and J shed 1 base, with 18 bases lying between them. Germline V lookup: CDR1 SGHVS, CDR2 FNYEAQ. This CDR3 comprises 16 residues. Here the CDR3 DNA reads TGTGCCAGCAACCGAGGGGGGGGGCTCGGCACAGATACGCAGTATTTT. It is translated as CASNRGGGLGTDTQYF. The full variable domain, rest sourced from reference TRBV7-6 and TRBJ2-3, is GAGVSQSPRYKVTKRGQDVALRCDPISGHVSLYWYRQALGQGPEFLTYFNYEAQQDKSGLPNDRFSAERPEGSISTLTIQRTEQRDSAMYRCASNRGGGLGTDTQYFGPGTRLTVL.

The V gene is TRBV3-1 (or the pseudogene TRBV3-2), the J gene TRBJ2-2, with D perhaps matching TRBD2 (6 bases). The ends were cut back, 1 base at V and 4 bases at J, with 10 bases in the middle. From germline, CDR1 is LGHDT and CDR2 YNNKEL (reference sequence). This CDR3 spans 15 amino acids. Here the CDR3 reads CASSQGLVRTGELFF. The CDR3 bases are TGTGCCAGCAGCCAAGGACTAGTTCGCACCGGGGAGCTGTTTTTT.

The V and J genes are TRBV24-1 and TRBJ1-5, with D possibly matching TRBD1 (6 bases). The CDR3 extends over 16 amino acids. Trimming removed 4 bases from V and 0 bases from J, with 12 bases in between. Per the germline V gene, CDR1 is KGHDR and CDR2 is SFDVKD. In DNA, the CDR3 is TGTGCCACCAGTGAGGGACATCTCCCTAGCAATCAGCCCCAGCATTTT. Protein sequence: CATSEGHLPSNQPQHF.

The CDR3 loop is CASRIGTGAGETQYF. The CDR3 coding sequence is TGCGCCAGCAGAATCGGAACAGGGGCTGGGGAGACCCAGTACTTC. The V call is TRBV5-1, the J call TRBJ2-5; TRBD1 aligns across 7 bases. J lost 5 bases, V lost 5 bases, and 12 bases had no gene match. The length of the CDR3 is 15 residues. The V gene's germline CDR1 is SGHRS and CDR2 YFSETQ.

The V gene is TRBV12-5, the J gene TRBJ2-3, with 9 bases lining up with TRBD1. The CDR3 is made up of 15 amino acids. V gave up 6 bases and J gave up 4 bases; unmatched junction bases: 8. Germline lookup yields CDR1 LGHNT and CDR2 FRNRAP. CDR3 in amino acids: CASGTGTGNADTQYF. CDR3 nucleotides: TGTGCTAGTGGCACCGGGACAGGGAACGCAGATACGCAGTATTTT.

The chain joins TRBV4-1 to TRBJ1-1, with D possibly matching TRBD1 (6 bases). CDR3 length equals 17 residues. The ends were cut back, 4 bases at V and 3 bases at J, with 21 bases in the middle. Germline CDR1 MGHRA, CDR2 YSYEKL. The CDR3 DNA reads as TGCGCCAGCAGCCCGACTCCGGACAACAGGGTGTACACTGAAGCTTTCTTT. As protein: CASSPTPDNRVYTEAFF.

This sequence joins TRBV10-3 and TRBJ2-7; a possible D gene is TRBD1 (8 bases). The CDR3 has 16 residues. Looked up from germline, CDR1 is ENHRY and CDR2 is SYGVKD. V lost 3 bases to trimming and J lost 1 base, with 16 bases between them. The CDR3 DNA follows: TGTGCCATCAGTGATGGGGGGGACAGGCAATCCTACGAGCAGTACTTC. Its translation: CAISDGGDRQSYEQYF.

This rearrangement joins TRBV21-1 to TRBJ1-6; TRBD1, the D gene given by the table, was not confirmed from the DNA. TRBV21-1 is reported as a pseudogene. The CDR3 length is 14 residues. The CDR3 loop reads CASRTGQGNSPLHF. The CDR3 DNA reads as TGTGCCAGCAGAACGGGACAGGGTAATTCACCCCTCCACTTT.

The gene calls are TRBV30 and TRBJ2-7, with D maybe TRBD1 (5 bases). CDR3 length: 13 amino acids. Germline CDR1 and CDR2: GTSNPN and SVGIG (reference sequence). V lost 1 base and J 5 bases, leaving 12 bases between the germline ends. The DNA of the CDR3 is TGTGCCTGGAGTGCCAGGGTAAGGAACGAGCAGTACTTC. This gives the protein CAWSARVRNEQYF.